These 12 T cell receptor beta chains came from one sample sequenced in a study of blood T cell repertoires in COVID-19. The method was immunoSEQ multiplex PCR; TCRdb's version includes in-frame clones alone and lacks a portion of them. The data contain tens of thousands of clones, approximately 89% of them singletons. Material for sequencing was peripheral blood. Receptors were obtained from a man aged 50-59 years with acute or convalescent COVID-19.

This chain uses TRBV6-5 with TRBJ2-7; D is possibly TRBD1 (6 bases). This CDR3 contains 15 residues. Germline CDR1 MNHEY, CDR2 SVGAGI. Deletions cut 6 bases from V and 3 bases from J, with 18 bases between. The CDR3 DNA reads TGTGCCAGCAGAACCTACAGGGATGGCTTCTACGAGCAGTACTTC. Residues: CASRTYRDGFYEQYF.

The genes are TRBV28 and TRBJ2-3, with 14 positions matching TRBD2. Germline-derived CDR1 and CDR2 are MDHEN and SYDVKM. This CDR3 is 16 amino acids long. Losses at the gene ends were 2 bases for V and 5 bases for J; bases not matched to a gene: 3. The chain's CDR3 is CASSLTGLAGGDTQYF. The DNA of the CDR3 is TGTGCCAGCAGTTTAACTGGACTAGCGGGGGGAGATACGCAGTATTTT.

DNA of the CDR3: TGTGCCAGTCTGTCCCGACAGGGGTATCACTACAATGAGCAGTTCTTC. It specifies CASLSRQGYHYNEQFF. The chain has TRBV28 and TRBJ2-1; TRBD1 matches at 8 bases. Germline V gene lookup returns CDR1 MDHEN and CDR2 SYDVKM. J was trimmed by 3 bases and V by 9 bases; bases with no gene match: 13. The CDR3 totals 16 residues.

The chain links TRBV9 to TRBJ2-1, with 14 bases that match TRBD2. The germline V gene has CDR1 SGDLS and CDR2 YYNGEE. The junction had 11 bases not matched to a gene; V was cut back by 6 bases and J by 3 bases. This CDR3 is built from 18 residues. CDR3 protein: CASTRGTSGGLGYNEQFF. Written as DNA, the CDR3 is TGTGCCAGCACCCGTGGGACTAGCGGGGGCCTCGGCTACAATGAGCAGTTCTTC.

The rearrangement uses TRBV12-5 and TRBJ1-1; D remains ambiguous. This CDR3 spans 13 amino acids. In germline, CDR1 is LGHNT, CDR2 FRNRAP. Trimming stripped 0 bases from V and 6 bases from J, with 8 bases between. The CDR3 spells CASGLVRVPEAFF. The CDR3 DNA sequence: TGTGCTAGTGGTTTGGTACGGGTCCCTGAAGCTTTCTTT.

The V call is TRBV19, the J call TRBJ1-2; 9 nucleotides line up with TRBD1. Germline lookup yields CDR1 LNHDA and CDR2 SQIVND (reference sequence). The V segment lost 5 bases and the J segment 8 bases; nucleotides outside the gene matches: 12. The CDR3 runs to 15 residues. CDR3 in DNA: TGTGCCAGTAGTTTCTCCGGGACAGGGAGGGCGGGCTACACCTTC. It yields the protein CASSFSGTGRAGYTF. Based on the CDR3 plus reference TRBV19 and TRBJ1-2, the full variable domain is DGGITQSPKYLFRKEGQNVTLSCEQNLNHDAMYWYRQDPGQGLRLIYYSQIVNDFQKGDIAEGYSVSREKKESFPLTVTSAQKNPTAFYLCASSFSGTGRAGYTFGSGTRLTVV.

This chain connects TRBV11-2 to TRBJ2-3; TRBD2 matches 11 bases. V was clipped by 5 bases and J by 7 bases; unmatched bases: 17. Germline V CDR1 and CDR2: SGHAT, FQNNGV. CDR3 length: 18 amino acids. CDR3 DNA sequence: TGTGCCAGCAGCCTACGGCCCGGGGTAGCGGGGGGGCCTAATACGCAGTATTTT. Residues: CASSLRPGVAGGPNTQYF.

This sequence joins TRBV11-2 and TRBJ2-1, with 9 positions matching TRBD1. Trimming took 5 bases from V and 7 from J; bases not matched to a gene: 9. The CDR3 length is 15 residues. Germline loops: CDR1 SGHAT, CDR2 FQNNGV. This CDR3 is CASSGTDRGRNEQFF. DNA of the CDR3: TGTGCCAGCAGCGGCACCGACAGGGGGAGGAATGAGCAGTTCTTC.

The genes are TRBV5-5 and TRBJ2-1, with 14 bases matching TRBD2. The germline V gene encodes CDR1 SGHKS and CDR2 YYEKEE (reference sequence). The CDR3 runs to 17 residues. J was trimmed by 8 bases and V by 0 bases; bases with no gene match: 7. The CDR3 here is CASSLVTGLAGGYEQFF. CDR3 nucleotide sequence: TGTGCCAGCAGCTTGGTAACTGGACTAGCGGGGGGTTATGAGCAGTTCTTC.

CDR3 sequence reads: CAISHGGNTEAFF. The CDR3 DNA follows: TGTGCCATCAGTCACGGGGGGAACACTGAAGCTTTCTTT. V is TRBV10-3 and J is TRBJ1-1, with D perhaps TRBD1 (5 bases). The CDR3 runs 13 residues. The germline V gene has CDR1 ENHRY and CDR2 SYGVKD. V shed 5 bases and J shed 1 base, with 8 bases lying between them.

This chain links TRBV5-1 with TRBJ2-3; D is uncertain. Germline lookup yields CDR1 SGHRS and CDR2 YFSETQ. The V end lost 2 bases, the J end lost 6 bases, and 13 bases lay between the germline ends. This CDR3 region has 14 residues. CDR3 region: CASSFRPDKDTQYF. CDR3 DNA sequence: TGCGCCAGCAGCTTCCGACCTGACAAGGATACGCAGTATTTT.

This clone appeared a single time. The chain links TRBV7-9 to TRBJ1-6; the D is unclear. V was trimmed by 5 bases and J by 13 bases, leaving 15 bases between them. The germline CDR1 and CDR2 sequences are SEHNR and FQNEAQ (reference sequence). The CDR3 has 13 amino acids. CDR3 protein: CASSPAPSGPLHF. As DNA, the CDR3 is TGTGCCAGCAGCCCTGCGCCTTCCGGGCCCCTCCACTTT.